This entry lists 15 T cell receptor beta chains sequenced from one sample in a study of blood T cell repertoires in COVID-19. Clones were sequenced by immunoSEQ multiplex PCR, and TCRdb holds only the in-frame ones, with some missing. The sample carries over 250,000 clones, approximately 86% recorded once. Input material: PBMCs or T cells enriched from blood (not recorded which). The origin of the receptors is a woman aged 25 to 39 who had recovered from COVID-19.

A few counts support this clone. V gene TRBV5-4 combines with J gene TRBJ2-1; 10 bases fit TRBD2. Trimming took 3 bases from V and 6 from J; bases not matched to a gene: 3. The CDR3 spans 14 residues. Germline CDR1 is SGHNT and CDR2 is YYREEE (reference sequence). CDR3 loop: CASSSSGRGNEQFF. Here the CDR3 DNA reads TGTGCCAGCAGCTCTAGCGGGAGAGGCAATGAGCAGTTCTTC.

This clone was seen a few times. The J gene is TRBJ2-5, the V gene TRBV27; 8 nucleotides align to TRBD1. J gave up 4 bases and V 0 bases, and 7 bases lay outside the gene matches. The CDR3 is 16 residues long. CDR1 and CDR2 (germline): MNHEY, SMNVEV (reference sequence). The DNA of the CDR3 is TGTGCCAGCAGTTTATCTGGCAGGGGGCGCGGAGAGACCCAGTACTTC. It yields the protein CASSLSGRGRGETQYF.

The chain joins TRBV6-5 to TRBJ1-6, with unresolved D. The CDR3 loop spans 15 amino acids. Germline CDR1 reads MNHEY; CDR2 reads SVGAGI. V was pared by 2 bases and J by 10 bases, with 15 bases between. CDR3 sequence reads: CASSYTPDSRSPLHF. The CDR3 nucleotides are TGTGCCAGCAGTTACACCCCCGACTCTCGGTCACCCCTCCACTTT.

CDR3 loop: CASSLFGTAFQETQYF. The CDR3 coding sequence is TGTGCCAGCAGTTTATTCGGGACAGCTTTCCAAGAGACCCAGTACTTC. The chain employs TRBV28 and TRBJ2-5; 7 nucleotides line up with TRBD1. CDR1 is MDHEN and CDR2 is SYDVKM in the germline V gene. Trimming at V came to 1 base and at J to 1 base, leaving 6 bases not matched to a gene. The CDR3 runs to 16 residues.

The chain uses TRBV6-4 and TRBJ2-2, with 8 bases aligning to TRBD1. CDR1 MRHNA and CDR2 SNTAGT come from the germline V gene. The CDR3 sequence is 14 residues long. Trimming cost V 8 bases and J 6 bases; bases outside gene matches: 8. DNA for the CDR3: TGTGCCAGCGCGGACAGGGAAGGGCCCGGGGAGCTGTTTTTT. It specifies CASADREGPGELFF.

J is TRBJ1-2 and V is TRBV4-1; TRBD1 aligns across 7 bases. CDR1 is MGHRA and CDR2 is YSYEKL in the germline V gene. Germline trimming cut 4 bases from V and 8 bases from J; bases unmatched to any gene: 4. This CDR3 spans 12 amino acids. CDR3 nucleotides: TGCGCCAGCAGCCTCCGACAGGGAGGCTACACCTTC. Its protein is CASSLRQGGYTF.

The CDR3 reads CASSWADLDTQYF. CDR3 nucleotide sequence: TGCGCCAGCAGCTGGGCAGATTTAGATACGCAGTATTTT. This sequence joins TRBV5-1 and TRBJ2-3; D not resolved. Germline V gene lookup returns CDR1 SGHRS and CDR2 YFSETQ. This CDR3 is built from 13 residues. The V and J ends lost 3 bases and 5 bases respectively, with 10 bases between them.

V is TRBV24-1 and J is TRBJ2-1, with 8 bases matching TRBD2. The CDR3 runs 17 residues. The germline V gene encodes CDR1 KGHDR and CDR2 SFDVKD. The junction had 8 bases not matched to a gene; V was cut back by 0 bases and J by 5 bases. Written as DNA, the CDR3 is TGTGCCACCAGTGATTTGCATGCAGCGGGGGAGAACAATGAGCAGTTCTTC. This codes for CATSDLHAAGENNEQFF.

The chain joins TRBV27 to TRBJ2-7; 11 positions agree with TRBD1. CDR1 and CDR2 from the germline V gene are MNHEY and SMNVEV (reference sequence). V shed 1 base and J 1 base; nucleotides not matched to a gene: 3. The CDR3 is made up of 16 amino acids. CDR3 region: CASSLLGQGVSYEQYF. Here the CDR3 DNA reads TGTGCCAGCAGTTTATTGGGACAGGGGGTTTCCTACGAGCAGTACTTC.

This chain joins TRBV28 and TRBJ1-5, with 8 bases matching TRBD1. With V trimmed by 2 bases and J by 0 bases, 9 bases remained unmatched. The length of the CDR3 is 18 residues. The germline V gene encodes CDR1 MDHEN and CDR2 SYDVKM. The CDR3 region has the DNA TGTGCCAGCAGTTTAAGACCGACAGGGGTTTATAGCAATCAGCCCCAGCATTTT. Amino acid sequence: CASSLRPTGVYSNQPQHF.

This chain uses TRBV6-5 with TRBJ1-1; 10 bases match TRBD1. The CDR3 spans 13 residues. CDR1 MNHEY and CDR2 SVGAGI come from the germline V gene. V gave up 4 bases and J gave up 12 bases; unmatched junction bases: 8. CDR3 residues: CASSFHPGQGSFF. CDR3 sequence (DNA): TGTGCCAGCAGTTTTCATCCGGGACAGGGGTCTTTCTTT.

The rearrangement joins TRBV19 to TRBJ1-5, with D hard to call. The CDR3 is made up of 15 amino acids. V gave up 1 base and J gave up 3 bases, with 10 bases separating them. Germline assignment: CDR1 LNHDA and CDR2 SQIVND (reference sequence). CDR3 sequence: CASSIGRNVNQPQHF. The CDR3 DNA is TGTGCCAGTAGTATAGGCAGAAATGTCAATCAGCCCCAGCATTTT.

The sample holds a few counts of this clone. The rearrangement links TRBV19 to TRBJ1-5, with 8 bases matching TRBD1. This CDR3 spans 13 amino acids. In germline, CDR1 is LNHDA, CDR2 SQIVND (reference sequence). V shed 6 bases and J 4 bases; nucleotides not matched to a gene: 2. CDR3 loop: CASRTGVNQPQHF. CDR3 sequence (DNA): TGTGCCAGTAGGACAGGGGTAAATCAGCCCCAGCATTTT.

The chain uses TRBV11-3 and TRBJ1-1, with TRBD1 matching 8 bases. The CDR3 covers 16 residues. Germline V gene sequence: CDR1 SGHNT, CDR2 YENEEA. With V trimmed by 3 bases and J by 5 bases, 11 bases remained unmatched. In DNA, the CDR3 is TGTGCCAGCAGCTTCAGGGGGCCCGGGGCTACAACTGAAGCTTTCTTT. It encodes CASSFRGPGATTEAFF.

This chain uses TRBV7-3 with TRBJ2-1; 12 bases map to TRBD2. The CDR3 runs to 15 residues. The germline gives CDR1 SGHTA, CDR2 FQGTGA. The V gene end was trimmed by 4 bases and the J gene end by 5 bases; junction bases not matched to a gene: 3. Here the CDR3 DNA reads TGTGCCAGCAGCTCCGGGACTAGCGGGCACAATGAGCAGTTCTTC. Its translation is CASSSGTSGHNEQFF.